This T cell receptor beta chain was recorded in a study of CD8 T cells in ankylosing spondylitis. This clonotype was observed at least ten times. No antigen is known for it. Germline V gene sequence: CDR1 SQVTM, CDR2 ANQGSEA. The V segment lost 5 bases and the J segment 5 bases; nucleotides outside the gene matches: 7. The CDR3 runs to 13 residues. TCR beta libraries were made by quantitative 5'-RACE with molecular barcodes. TCRdb re-derived calls from the 5' RACE reads in MiXCR, one entry per CDR3 protein. There are fewer than 550,000 distinct CDR3 sequences in the sample; about 5.2% occur only once, and 3% to 4.5% lies in the top ten. Points from the study as a whole: In ankylosing spondylitis patients, matched synovial fluid reportedly showed significant enrichment of disease-linked clones. Both synovial fluid and blood in reactive arthritis had previously been reported to carry some motif variants. CD8+ by phenotype, disease-linked clones were relatively rare in peripheral blood. Ankylosing spondylitis blood appeared to carry a characteristic TCR beta motif of several highly homologous variants.

The TCR was taken from a male donor with ankylosing spondylitis. Sequencing used blood, either unsorted or a sorted T cell fraction (not recorded which). This rearrangement joins TRBV29-1 to TRBJ2-3; TRBD2 aligns across 7 bases. Written as DNA, the CDR3 is TGCAGCGTTTTGCGGGGGTCAAGAGATACGCAGTATTTT. It is translated as CSVLRGSRDTQYF.